This TCR beta chain is drawn from a study of T cell repertoires in cytomegalovirus infection. Whole-study context: Public signatures in TCR beta pointed to CMV infection and matching HLA type.

TCRdb re-called the reads with MiXCR, one entry per CDR3 protein. The data hold roughly 230,000 distinct CDR3 sequences, with roughly 23% observed a single time. Notes on the study in general: The response measured ex vivo was dominated by TCR beta clonotypes (HLA-C-restricted and CMV-specific).

This CDR3 region has 13 residues. Trimming stripped 7 bases from V and 0 bases from J, with 9 bases between. CDR1 and CDR2 (germline): SQVTM, ANQGSEA. A note on this clonotype: Its target is unknown.

Sequences were obtained from CD8+ T cells from PBMCs. The chain employs TRBV29-1 and TRBJ2-2; D gene ambiguous. This clonotype originated in a human donor in good health (CMV status not recorded). Some clones in this sample may be carry-over from other donors' samples. The chain's CDR3 is CSGTATNTGELFF. In DNA, the CDR3 is TGCAGCGGGACGGCAACGAACACCGGGGAGCTGTTTTTT.